The clone carrying this TCR beta chain appeared a single time. Antigen unknown. Germline-derived CDR1 and CDR2 are LGHNA and YSLEER. The CDR3 has 16 amino acids. V lost 0 bases and J 2 bases, leaving 12 bases between the germline ends. 13 Jbeta primers and 60 Vbeta primers were used for the PCR. Data came from immunoSEQ multiplex PCR; TCRdb stores just in-frame clones and leaves some out. The sample shows about 180,000 clones, 77% of them seen only once. These data belong to a study of cytomegalovirus exposure and HLA in healthy donors. Broader study findings: TCR beta chains numbering some 160 were designated cytomegalovirus-associated. Sequencing depth across donors, presence/absence analyses assumed, was roughly uniform.

The rearrangement links TRBV4-3 to TRBJ2-3, with D possibly TRBD2 on 6 matching bases. The sample taken for sequencing was PBMCs. This clonotype was sampled from a man between 18 and 29 years old in good health and CMV-seronegative. The CDR3 nucleotides are TGCGCCAGCAGCCAAGATCGGCGGGGACCCACAGATACGCAGTATTTT. Translated: CASSQDRRGPTDTQYF.